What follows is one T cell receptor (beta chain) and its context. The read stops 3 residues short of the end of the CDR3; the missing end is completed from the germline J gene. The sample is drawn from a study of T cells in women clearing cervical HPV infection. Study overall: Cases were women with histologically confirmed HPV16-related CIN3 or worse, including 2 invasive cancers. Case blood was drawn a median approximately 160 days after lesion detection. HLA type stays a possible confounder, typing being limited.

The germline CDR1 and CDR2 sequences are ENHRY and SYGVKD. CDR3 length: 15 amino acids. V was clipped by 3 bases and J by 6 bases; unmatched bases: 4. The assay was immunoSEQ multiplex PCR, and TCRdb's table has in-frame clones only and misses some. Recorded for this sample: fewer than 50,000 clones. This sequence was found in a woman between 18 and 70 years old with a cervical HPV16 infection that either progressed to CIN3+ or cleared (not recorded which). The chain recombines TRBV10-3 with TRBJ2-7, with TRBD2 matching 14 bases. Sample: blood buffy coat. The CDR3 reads CAISEQGTSGGEQYF. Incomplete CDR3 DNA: TGTGCCATCAGTGAACAGGGGACTAGCGGGGGCGAG.